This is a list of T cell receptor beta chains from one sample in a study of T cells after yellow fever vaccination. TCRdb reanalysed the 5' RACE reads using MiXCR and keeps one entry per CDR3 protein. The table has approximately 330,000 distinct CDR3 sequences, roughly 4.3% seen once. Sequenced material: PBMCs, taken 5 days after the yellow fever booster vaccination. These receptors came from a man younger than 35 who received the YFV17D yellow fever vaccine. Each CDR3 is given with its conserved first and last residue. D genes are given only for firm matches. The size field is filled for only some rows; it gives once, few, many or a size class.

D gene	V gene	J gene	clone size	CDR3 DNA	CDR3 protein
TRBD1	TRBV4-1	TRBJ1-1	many	TGCGCCAGCAGCCATACTACAGGGGGAACTGAAGCTTTCTTT	CASSHTTGGTEAFF
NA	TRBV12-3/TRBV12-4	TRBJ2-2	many	TGTGCCAGCAGTTTACCAGGGATCGGGGAGCTGTTTTTT	CASSLPGIGELFF
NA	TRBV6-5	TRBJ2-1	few	TGTGCCAGCAGTTACTCGGCGGTCTGGGAGCAGTTCTTC	CASSYSAVWEQFF
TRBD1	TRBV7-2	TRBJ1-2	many	TGTGCCAGCAGCTTATGGTTCCGGCAGGGGGGATACCGTAACTATGGCTACACCTTC	CASSLWFRQGGYRNYGYTF
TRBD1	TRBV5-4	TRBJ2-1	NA	TGTGCCAGCAGCCCGGGGGGCGGGACAGGGTTGTACAATGAGCAGTTCTTC	CASSPGGGTGLYNEQFF
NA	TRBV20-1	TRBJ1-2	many	TGCAGTGCTAGTAGGGGAGCTGATGGCTACACCTTC	CSASRGADGYTF
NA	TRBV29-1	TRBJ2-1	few	TGCAGCGGCCTTTTCAACGGGGCATCCTCCTACAATGAGCAGTTCTTC	CSGLFNGASSYNEQFF
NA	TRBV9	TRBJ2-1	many	TGTGCCAGCAGCCCATATATCTCCTACAATGAGCAGTTCTTC	CASSPYISYNEQFF
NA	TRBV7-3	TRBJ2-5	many	TGTGCCAGCAGCTTAAGTTTCGGCCAAGAGACCCAGTACTTC	CASSLSFGQETQYF
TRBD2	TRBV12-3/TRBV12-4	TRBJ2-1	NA	TGTGCCAGCAGTTTAGCCTCCTTTGCGGGGGGAGATAATGAGCAGTTCTTC	CASSLASFAGGDNEQFF
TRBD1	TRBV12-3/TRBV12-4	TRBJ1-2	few	TGTGCCAGCAGAGACAGGGGGCTTGGCTACACCTTC	CASRDRGLGYTF
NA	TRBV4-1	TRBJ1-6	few	TGCGCCAGCAGCCAAGATCCCCCGGGGAGCAGGGCCGATAATTCACCCCTCCACTTT	CASSQDPPGSRADNSPLHF
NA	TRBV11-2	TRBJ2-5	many	TGTGCCAGCAGCTTAGTTTCGTCCAGCCAAGAGACCCAGTACTTC	CASSLVSSSQETQYF
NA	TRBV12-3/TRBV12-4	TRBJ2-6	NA	TGTGCCAGCAGTCCGGGACGGGGCCGCTCTGGGGCCAACGTCCTGACTTTC	CASSPGRGRSGANVLTF
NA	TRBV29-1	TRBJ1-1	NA	TGCAGCGTTGTCTCAGGTGGGTGGGCTTTCTTT	CSVVSGGWAFF
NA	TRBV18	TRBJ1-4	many	TGTGCCAGCTCACCACCGGGGGGGCTCGGTTTCGATGAAAAACTGTTTTTT	CASSPPGGLGFDEKLFF
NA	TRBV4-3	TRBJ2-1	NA	TGCGCCAGCAGCCCACGGGGTCAGGGCCTATACAATGAGCAGTTCTTC	CASSPRGQGLYNEQFF
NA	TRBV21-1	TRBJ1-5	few	TGTGCCAGCAGCAATTGGGATAGACAGGGAAGTAGCAATCAGCCCCAGCATTTT	CASSNWDRQGSSNQPQHF
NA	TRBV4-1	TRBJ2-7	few	TGCGCCAGCAGCCACCCTTACGGGGGGCTAAACTACGAGCAGTACTTC	CASSHPYGGLNYEQYF
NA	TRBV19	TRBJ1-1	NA	TGTGCCAGTTGCCTCAACCCGAACACTGCAGCTTTCTTT	CASCLNPNTAAFF
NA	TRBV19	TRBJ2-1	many	TGTGCCAGTATCCGCAGTCTGGGGACCTACAATGAGCAGTTCTTC	CASIRSLGTYNEQFF
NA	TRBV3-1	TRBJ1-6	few	TGTGCCAGCAGCCAAGGGGCACCCCTCCACTTT	CASSQGAPLHF
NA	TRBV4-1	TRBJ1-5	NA	TGCGCCAGCAGCCAAGTACAGGGTGGCAATCAGCCCCAGCATTTT	CASSQVQGGNQPQHF
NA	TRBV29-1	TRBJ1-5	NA	TGCAGCGTACAGGGAGGGGGCAATCAGCCCCAGCATTTT	CSVQGGGNQPQHF
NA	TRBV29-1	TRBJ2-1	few	TGCAGCGTTGAAGGGCTAAACAATGAGCAGTTCTTC	CSVEGLNNEQFF
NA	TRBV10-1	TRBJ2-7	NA	TGCGCCAGCAGCGGAGAGACCCGCGGGGACCCCCGGACAGGAGAGCAGTACTTC	CASSGETRGDPRTGEQYF
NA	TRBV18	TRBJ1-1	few	TGTGCCAGCTCACCACAGGACATCGGCTTTACTGAAGCTTTCTTT	CASSPQDIGFTEAFF
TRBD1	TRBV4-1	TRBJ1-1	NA	TGCGCCAGCAGCCGAAACCAGGGGGCTGAAGCTTTCTTT	CASSRNQGAEAFF
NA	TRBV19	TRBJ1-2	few	TGTGCCAGTAGTCAACAGGCAAAGCTCTATGGCTACACCTTC	CASSQQAKLYGYTF
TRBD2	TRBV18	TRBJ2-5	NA	TGTGCCAGCTCACCACTAGCGGGGGTCGGGGAGACCCAGTACTTC	CASSPLAGVGETQYF
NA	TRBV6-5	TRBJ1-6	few	TGTGCCAGCAGTTACTCCAGGCGATCCACCTATAATTCACCCCTCCACTTT	CASSYSRRSTYNSPLHF
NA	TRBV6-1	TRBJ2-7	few	TGTGCCAGCAGTGAAAGGAGAGTTTGGGACGGTACCTACGAGCAGTACTTC	CASSERRVWDGTYEQYF
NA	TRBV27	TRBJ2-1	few	TGTGCCAGCGGGGAGTTGGGGTTACACAATGAGCAGTTCTTC	CASGELGLHNEQFF
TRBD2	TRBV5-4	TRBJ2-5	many	TGTGCCAGCAGCCTCCTAGCGGGGGGGAGAGGAGAGACCCAGTACTTC	CASSLLAGGRGETQYF
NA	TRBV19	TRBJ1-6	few	TGTGCCAGTAGGACAACAGGGAAGGGTAATTCACCCCTCCACTTT	CASRTTGKGNSPLHF
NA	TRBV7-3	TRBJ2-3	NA	TGTGCCAGCAGCCCCTTCGTATCAGATACGCAGTATTTT	CASSPFVSDTQYF
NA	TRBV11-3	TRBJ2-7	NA	TGTGCCAGCAGCTTAGGGCCGGCGGGGAGGCAGTACTTC	CASSLGPAGRQYF
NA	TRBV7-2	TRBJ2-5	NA	TGTGCCAGCAGCCTAGGGCCCGGGAAGGGAGAGACCCAGTACTTC	CASSLGPGKGETQYF
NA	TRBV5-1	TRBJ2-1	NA	TGCGCCAGCAGCCACCAGAGGGGCTCCTACAATGAGCAGTTCTTC	CASSHQRGSYNEQFF
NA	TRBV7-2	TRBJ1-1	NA	TGTGCCAGCAGCGCCAGTAACACTGAAGCTTTCTTT	CASSASNTEAFF
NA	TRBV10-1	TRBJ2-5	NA	TGCGCCAGCAGTGAAGCAGGGTCAGAGACCCAGTACTTC	CASSEAGSETQYF
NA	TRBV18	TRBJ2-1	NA	TGTGCCAGCTCACCATTCGGCCTTCTCCGGATGAATGAGCAGTTCTTC	CASSPFGLLRMNEQFF